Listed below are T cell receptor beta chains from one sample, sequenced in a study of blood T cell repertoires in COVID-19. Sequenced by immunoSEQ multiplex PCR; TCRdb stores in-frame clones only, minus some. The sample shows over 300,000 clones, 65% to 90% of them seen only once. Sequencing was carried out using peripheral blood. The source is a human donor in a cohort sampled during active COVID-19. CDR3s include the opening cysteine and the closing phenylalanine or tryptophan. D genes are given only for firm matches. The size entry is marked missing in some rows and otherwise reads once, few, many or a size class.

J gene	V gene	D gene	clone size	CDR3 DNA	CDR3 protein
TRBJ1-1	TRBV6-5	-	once	TGTGCCAGCAGTTACTCAATAGGGGGCACTGAAGCTTTCTTT	CASSYSIGGTEAFF
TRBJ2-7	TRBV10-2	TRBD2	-	TGCGCCAGCAGCATTATCACTAGCGGGGGCTACGAGCAGTACTTC	CASSIITSGGYEQYF
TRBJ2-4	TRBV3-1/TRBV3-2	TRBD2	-	TGTGCCAGCAGCCAAGGCGGGGGGGGCGACCAAAACATTCAGTACTTC	CASSQGGGGDQNIQYF
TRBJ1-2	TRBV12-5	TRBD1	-	TGTGCTAGTGGAAAGTCCCGGGACAGCAGTAACTATGGCTACACCTTC	CASGKSRDSSNYGYTF
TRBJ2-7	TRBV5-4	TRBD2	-	TGTGCCAGCAGCCCCCGGGGAGGGTACTACGAGCAGTACTTC	CASSPRGGYYEQYF
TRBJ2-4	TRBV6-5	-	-	TGTGCCAGCAGGGGGACAAGCTGGAGCAAAAACATTCAGTACTTC	CASRGTSWSKNIQYF
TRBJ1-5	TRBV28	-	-	TGTGCCAGCAGTTTAATCGGAGGGTTTAGCAATCAGCCCCAGCATTTT	CASSLIGGFSNQPQHF
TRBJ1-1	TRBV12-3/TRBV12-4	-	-	TGTGCCAGCAGGACGGAGGGTACTGAAGCTTTCTTT	CASRTEGTEAFF
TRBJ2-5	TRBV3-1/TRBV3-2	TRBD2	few	TGTGCCAGCAGCCGCCTTAGCGGGGGGTTAAGAGAGACCCAGTACTTC	CASSRLSGGLRETQYF
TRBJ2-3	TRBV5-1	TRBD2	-	TGCGCCAGCAGCTTCAACGGACTAGCGATGCCAGATACGCAGTATTTT	CASSFNGLAMPDTQYF
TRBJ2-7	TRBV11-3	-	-	TGTGCCAGCAGCTTGAGGGACAAAATTGTCTTC	CASSLRDKIVF
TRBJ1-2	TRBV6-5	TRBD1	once	TGTGCCAGCAGTACCTATGGACAGGGGTATGGCTACACCTTC	CASSTYGQGYGYTF
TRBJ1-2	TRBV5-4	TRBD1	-	TGTGCCAGCAGCCCAAGACAGGGTGGTGGCTACACCTTC	CASSPRQGGGYTF
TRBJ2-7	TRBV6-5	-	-	TGTGCCAGCAGTTACCCCGGCTACGAGCAGTACTTC	CASSYPGYEQYF
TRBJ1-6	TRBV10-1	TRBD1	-	TGCGCCAGCAGGACAGGGGCTAATTCACCCCTCCACTTT	CASRTGANSPLHF
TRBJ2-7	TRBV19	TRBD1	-	TGTGCCAGTAGTATTCGGGACAGGGCATACGAGCAGTACTTC	CASSIRDRAYEQYF
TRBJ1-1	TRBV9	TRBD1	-	TGTGCCAGCAGCTCAATGACAGGGGGCTGGAGTGAAGCTTTCTTT	CASSSMTGGWSEAFF
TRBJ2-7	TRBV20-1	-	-	TGCAGTGCTAGTACTAACTTTCGCGAGCAGTACTTC	CSASTNFREQYF
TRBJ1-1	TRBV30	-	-	TGTGCCTGGAGCAAACAGGGAAACACTGAAGCTTTCTTT	CAWSKQGNTEAFF
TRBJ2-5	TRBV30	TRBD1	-	TGTGCCTGGAGTAAAGGGGGACAGCAAGAGACCCAGTACTTC	CAWSKGGQQETQYF
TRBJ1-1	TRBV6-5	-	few	TGTGCCAGCAGTATGTTCCCGACAGCCACTGAAGCTTTCTTT	CASSMFPTATEAFF
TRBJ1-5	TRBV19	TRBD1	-	TGTGCCAGTAGTTTCCGACAGGGGGCTCAGCCCCAGCATTTT	CASSFRQGAQPQHF
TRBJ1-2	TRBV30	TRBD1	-	TGTGCCTGGAGTCCGGACAGGGCTGGCTACACCTTC	CAWSPDRAGYTF
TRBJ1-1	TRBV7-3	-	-	TGTGCCAGCAGCCACCTTACCCTCATGAGCACTGAAGCTTTCTTT	CASSHLTLMSTEAFF
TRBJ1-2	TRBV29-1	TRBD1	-	TGCAGCGTTGAAGATCGACAGGGACCCGCTAACTATGGCTACACCTTC	CSVEDRQGPANYGYTF
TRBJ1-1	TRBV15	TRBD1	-	TGTGCCACCAGCAGAGGTGAGACAGGGTACATGAACACTGAAGCTTTCTTT	CATSRGETGYMNTEAFF
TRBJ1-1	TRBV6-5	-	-	TGTGCCATTAGACTTTTAGACACTGAAGCTTTCTTT	CAIRLLDTEAFF
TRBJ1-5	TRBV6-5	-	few	TGTGCCAGCAGTTACGCGGGAAGTAATCAGCCCCAGCATTTT	CASSYAGSNQPQHF
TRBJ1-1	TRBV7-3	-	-	TGTGCCAGCAGCTCCATGGCCCCGAACACTGAAGCTTTCTTT	CASSSMAPNTEAFF
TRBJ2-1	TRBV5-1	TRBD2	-	TGCGCCAGCAGCCAGGGACTAGCGGATGACAATGAGCAGTTCTTC	CASSQGLADDNEQFF
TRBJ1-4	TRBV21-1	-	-	TGTGCCAGCAGCAACCCAGACAGAGCTAATGAAAAACTGTTTTTT	CASSNPDRANEKLFF
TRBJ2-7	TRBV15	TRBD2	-	TGTGCCCCATGTAGCGGGGCCAGCTCCTACGAGCAGTACTTC	CAPCSGASSYEQYF
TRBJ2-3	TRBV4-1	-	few	TGCGCCAGCGGGCCTCCCTCCACAGATACGCAGTATTTT	CASGPPSTDTQYF
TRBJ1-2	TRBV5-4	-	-	TGTGCCAGCGGAGGGCACGGGACCTATGGAGGGAACTATGGCTACACCTTC	CASGGHGTYGGNYGYTF
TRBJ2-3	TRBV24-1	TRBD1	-	TGTGCCACCGCCGGACAGGGAAACACAGATACGCAGTATTTT	CATAGQGNTDTQYF
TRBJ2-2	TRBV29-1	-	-	TGCAGCGTTGAGGACACCGCGAACACCGGGGAGCTGTTTTTT	CSVEDTANTGELFF
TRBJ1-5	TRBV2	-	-	TGTGCCAGCAGTGAGATTGAGGATCAGCCCCAGCATTTT	CASSEIEDQPQHF
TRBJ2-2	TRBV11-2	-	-	TGTGCCAGCAGCTCCCCGTGGGGACAGAACACCGGGGAGCTGTTTTTT	CASSSPWGQNTGELFF
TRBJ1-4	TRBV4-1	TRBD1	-	TGCGCCAGCAGCCAAGAAATGGGACAGGGGTATGAAAAACTGTTTTTT	CASSQEMGQGYEKLFF
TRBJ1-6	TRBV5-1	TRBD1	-	TGCGCCAGCAGTTTCTCCGGGACAGACAATTCACCCCTCCACTTT	CASSFSGTDNSPLHF
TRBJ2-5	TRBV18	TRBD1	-	TGTGCCAGCTCACCGATGACAGGGGCTATGGAGACCCAGTACTTC	CASSPMTGAMETQYF
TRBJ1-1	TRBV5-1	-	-	TGCGCCAGCAGCTCCTATTGGGGCAGCACTGAAGCTTTCTTT	CASSSYWGSTEAFF
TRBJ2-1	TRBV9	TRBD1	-	TGTGCCAGCAGCGTAGCTAGGGGACAGAGTTACAATGAGCAGTTCTTC	CASSVARGQSYNEQFF
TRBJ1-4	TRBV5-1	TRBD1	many	TGCGCCAGCAGCCCATGGGACAGTAATGAAAAACTGTTTTTT	CASSPWDSNEKLFF
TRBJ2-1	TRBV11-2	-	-	TGTGCCAGCAGCCGACTACTATCCAATGAGCAGTTCTTC	CASSRLLSNEQFF